The sequence of this TCR beta chain was determined in a study of blood T cell repertoires in COVID-19. Looking at the study overall: COVID-19 samples collected from the United States, Italy and Spain covered acute and convalescent phases. Sources were T cells, B-cell-depleted T cells, or PBMCs; the material itself was cDNA or gDNA.

In the study's own analysis: Reference gene primer amplification in the assay estimated nucleated cell counts. TCRdb's copy holds only in-frame clones and misses some; the assay was immunoSEQ multiplex PCR. D and trimming come from the DNA, and the V and J calls and clone size come from that table. The data show about 80,000 clones, approximately 80% seen once. CDR1 is SGHTA and CDR2 is FQGNSA in the germline V gene. CDR3 size: 14 residues. V shed 1 base and J shed 1 base, with 7 bases lying between them. This receptor was identified in a human donor in a cohort sampled during active COVID-19. The sample taken for sequencing was peripheral blood. The chain is built from TRBV7-2 and TRBJ1-1; D is unresolved. The CDR3 coding sequence is TGTGCCAGCAGCTTAGGTCCCGGGAACACTGAAGCTTTCTTT. Residues: CASSLGPGNTEAFF.